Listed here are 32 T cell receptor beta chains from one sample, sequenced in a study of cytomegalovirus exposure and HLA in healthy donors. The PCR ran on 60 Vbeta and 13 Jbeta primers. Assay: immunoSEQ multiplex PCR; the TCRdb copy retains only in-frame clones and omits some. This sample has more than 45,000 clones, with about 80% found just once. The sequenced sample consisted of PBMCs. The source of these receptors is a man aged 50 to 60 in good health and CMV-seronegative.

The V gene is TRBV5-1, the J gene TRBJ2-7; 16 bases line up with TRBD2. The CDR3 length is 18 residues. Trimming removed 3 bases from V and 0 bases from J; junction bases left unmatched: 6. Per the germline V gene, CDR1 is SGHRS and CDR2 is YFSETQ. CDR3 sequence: CASSWGLAGGLSSYEQYF. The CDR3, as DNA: TGCGCCAGCAGCTGGGGACTAGCGGGGGGGTTGAGCTCCTACGAGCAGTACTTC. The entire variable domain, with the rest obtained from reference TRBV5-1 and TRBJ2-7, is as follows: KAGVTQTPRYLIKTRGQQVTLSCSPISGHRSVSWYQQTPGQGLQFLFEYFSETQRNKGNFPGRFSGRQFSNSRSEMNVSTLELGDSALYLCASSWGLAGGLSSYEQYFGPGTRLTVT.

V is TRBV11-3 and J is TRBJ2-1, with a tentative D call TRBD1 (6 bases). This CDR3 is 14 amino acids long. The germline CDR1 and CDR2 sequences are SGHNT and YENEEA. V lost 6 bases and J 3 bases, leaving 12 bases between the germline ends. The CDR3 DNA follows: TGTGCCAGCAGAAGGACAGCTAACTACAATGAGCAGTTCTTC. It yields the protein CASRRTANYNEQFF.

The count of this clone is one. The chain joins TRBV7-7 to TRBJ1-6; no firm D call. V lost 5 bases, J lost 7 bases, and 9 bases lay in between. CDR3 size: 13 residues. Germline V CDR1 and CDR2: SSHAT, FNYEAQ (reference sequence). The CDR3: CASSRDPNSPLHF. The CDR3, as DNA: TGTGCCAGCAGCCGCGATCCAAATTCACCCCTCCACTTT.

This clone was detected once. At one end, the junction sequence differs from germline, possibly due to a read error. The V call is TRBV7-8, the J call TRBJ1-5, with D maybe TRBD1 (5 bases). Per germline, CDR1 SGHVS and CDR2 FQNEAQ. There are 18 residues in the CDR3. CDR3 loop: CASSLDPMEWQGNQPQHF. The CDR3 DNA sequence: TGTGCCAGCAGCTTAGACCCCATGGAGTGGCAGGGCAACCAGCCCCAGCATTTT.

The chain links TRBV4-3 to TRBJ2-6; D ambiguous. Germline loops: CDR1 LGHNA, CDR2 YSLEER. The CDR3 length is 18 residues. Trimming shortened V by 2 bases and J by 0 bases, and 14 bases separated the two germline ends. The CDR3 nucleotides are TGCGCCAGCAGCCAAAGCTTGCCCGTATCCTCTGGGGCCAACGTCCTGACTTTC. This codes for CASSQSLPVSSGANVLTF.

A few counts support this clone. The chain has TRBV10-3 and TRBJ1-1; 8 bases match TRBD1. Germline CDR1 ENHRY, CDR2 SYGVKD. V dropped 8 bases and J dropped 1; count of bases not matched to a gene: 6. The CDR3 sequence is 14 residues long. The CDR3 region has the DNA TGTGCCATCCGCCAGGGGGCGTCGAACACTGAAGCTTTCTTT. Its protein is CAIRQGASNTEAFF.

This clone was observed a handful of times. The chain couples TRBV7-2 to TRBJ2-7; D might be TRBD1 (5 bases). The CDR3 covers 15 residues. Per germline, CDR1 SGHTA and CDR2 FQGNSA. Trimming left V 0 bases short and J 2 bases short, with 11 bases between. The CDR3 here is CASSLARTPTYEQYF. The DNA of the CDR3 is TGTGCCAGCAGCTTAGCACGGACACCGACCTACGAGCAGTACTTC. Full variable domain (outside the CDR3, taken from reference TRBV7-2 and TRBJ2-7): GAGVSQSPSNKVTEKGKDVELRCDPISGHTALYWYRQSLGQGLEFLIYFQGNSAPDKSGLPSDRFSAERTGGSVSTLTIQRTQQEDSAVYLCASSLARTPTYEQYFGPGTRLTVT.

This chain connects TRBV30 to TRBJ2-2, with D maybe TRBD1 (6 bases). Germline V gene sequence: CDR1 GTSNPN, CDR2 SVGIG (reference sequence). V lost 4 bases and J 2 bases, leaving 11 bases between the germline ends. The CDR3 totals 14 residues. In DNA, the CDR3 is TGTGCCTGGACAGGGGTCATAAACACCGGGGAGCTGTTTTTT. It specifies CAWTGVINTGELFF.

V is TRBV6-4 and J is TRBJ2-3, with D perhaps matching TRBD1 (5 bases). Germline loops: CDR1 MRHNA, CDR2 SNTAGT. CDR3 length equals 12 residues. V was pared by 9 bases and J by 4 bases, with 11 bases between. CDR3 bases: TGTGCCAGTCCGGCAGGGCCAGATACGCAGTATTTT. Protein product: CASPAGPDTQYF.

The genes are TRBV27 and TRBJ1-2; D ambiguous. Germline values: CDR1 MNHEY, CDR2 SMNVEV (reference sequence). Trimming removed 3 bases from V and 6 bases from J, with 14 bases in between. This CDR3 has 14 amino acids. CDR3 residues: CASSLWGGGDGYTF. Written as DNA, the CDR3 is TGTGCCAGCAGTTTGTGGGGAGGTGGGGATGGCTACACCTTC.

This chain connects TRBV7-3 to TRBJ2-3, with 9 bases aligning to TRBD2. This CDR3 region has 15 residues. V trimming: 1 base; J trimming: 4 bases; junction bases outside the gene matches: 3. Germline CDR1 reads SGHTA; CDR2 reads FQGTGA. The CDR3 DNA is TGTGCCAGCAGCTTAATGCGGGGGGGCGCAGATACGCAGTATTTT. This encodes CASSLMRGGADTQYF.

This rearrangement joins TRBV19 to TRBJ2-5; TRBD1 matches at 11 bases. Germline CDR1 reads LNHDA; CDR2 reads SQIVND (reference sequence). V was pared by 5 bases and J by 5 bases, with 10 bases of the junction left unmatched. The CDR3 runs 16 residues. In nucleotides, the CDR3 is TGTGCCAGTAGTCTCGGTGGGACAGGGGGGAGTGAGACCCAGTACTTC. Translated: CASSLGGTGGSETQYF.

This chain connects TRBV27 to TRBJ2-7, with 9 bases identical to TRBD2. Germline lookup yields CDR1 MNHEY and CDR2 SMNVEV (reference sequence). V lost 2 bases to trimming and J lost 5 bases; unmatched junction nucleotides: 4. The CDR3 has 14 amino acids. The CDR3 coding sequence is TGTGCCAGCAGTTTAGCGGGGGGGTTCGACGAGCAGTACTTC. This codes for CASSLAGGFDEQYF.

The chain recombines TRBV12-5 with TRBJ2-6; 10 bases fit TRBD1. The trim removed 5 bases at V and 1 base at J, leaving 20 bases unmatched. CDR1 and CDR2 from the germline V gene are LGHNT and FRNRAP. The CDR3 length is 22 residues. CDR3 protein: CASGLTGGPWSDPMSGANVLTF. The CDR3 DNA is TGTGCTAGTGGTCTGACAGGGGGCCCTTGGTCCGACCCCATGTCTGGGGCCAACGTCCTGACTTTC.

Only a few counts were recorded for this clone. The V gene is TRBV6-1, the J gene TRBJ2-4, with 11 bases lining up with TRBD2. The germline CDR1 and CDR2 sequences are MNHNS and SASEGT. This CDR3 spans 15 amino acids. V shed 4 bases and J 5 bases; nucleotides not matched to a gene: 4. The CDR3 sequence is CASSGVAGGQNIQYF. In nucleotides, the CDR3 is TGTGCCAGCAGTGGAGTAGCGGGGGGGCAAAACATTCAGTACTTC.

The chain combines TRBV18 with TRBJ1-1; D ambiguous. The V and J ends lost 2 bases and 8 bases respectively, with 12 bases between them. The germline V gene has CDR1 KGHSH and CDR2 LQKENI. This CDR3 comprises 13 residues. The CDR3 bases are TGTGCCAGCTCACCAGGGAGCAGGACCGAAGCTTTCTTT. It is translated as CASSPGSRTEAFF.

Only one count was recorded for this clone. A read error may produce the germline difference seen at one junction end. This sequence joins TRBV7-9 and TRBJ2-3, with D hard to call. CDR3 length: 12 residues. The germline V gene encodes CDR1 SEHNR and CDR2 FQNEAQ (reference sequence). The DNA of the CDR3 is TGTTCCAGCACCCTCTACCCAGATACGCAGTATTTT. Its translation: CSSTLYPDTQYF.

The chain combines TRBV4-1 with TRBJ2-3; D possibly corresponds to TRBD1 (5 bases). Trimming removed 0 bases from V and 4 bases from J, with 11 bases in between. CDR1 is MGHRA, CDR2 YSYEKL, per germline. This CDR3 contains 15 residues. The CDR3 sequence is CASSQDRDLADTQYF. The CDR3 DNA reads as TGCGCCAGCAGCCAAGACAGGGATCTTGCAGATACGCAGTATTTT.

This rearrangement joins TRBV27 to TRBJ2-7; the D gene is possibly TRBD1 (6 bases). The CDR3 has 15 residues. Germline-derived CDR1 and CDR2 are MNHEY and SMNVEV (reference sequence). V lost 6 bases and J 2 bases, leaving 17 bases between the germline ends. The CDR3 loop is CASRTTPGQTYEQYF. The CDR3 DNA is TGTGCCAGCAGAACAACGCCGGGACAAACCTACGAGCAGTACTTC.

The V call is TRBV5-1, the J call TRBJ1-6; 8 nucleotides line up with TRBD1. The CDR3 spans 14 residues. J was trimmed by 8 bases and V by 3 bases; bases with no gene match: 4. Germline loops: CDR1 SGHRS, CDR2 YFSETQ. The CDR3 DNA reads TGCGCCAGCAGCTGGGGACAGGTGGATTCACCCCTCCACTTT. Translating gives CASSWGQVDSPLHF. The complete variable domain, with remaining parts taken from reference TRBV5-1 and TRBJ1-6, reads KAGVTQTPRYLIKTRGQQVTLSCSPISGHRSVSWYQQTPGQGLQFLFEYFSETQRNKGNFPGRFSGRQFSNSRSEMNVSTLELGDSALYLCASSWGQVDSPLHFGNGTRLTVT.

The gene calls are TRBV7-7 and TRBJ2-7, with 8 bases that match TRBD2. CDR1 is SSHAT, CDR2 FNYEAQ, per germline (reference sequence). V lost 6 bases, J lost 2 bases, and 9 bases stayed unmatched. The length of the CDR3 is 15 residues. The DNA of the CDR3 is TGTGCCAGCAGTCCCGGGGTAGCGGGAACCTACGAGCAGTACTTC. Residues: CASSPGVAGTYEQYF. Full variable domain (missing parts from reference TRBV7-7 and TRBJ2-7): GAGVSQSPRYKVTKRGQDVTLRCDPISSHATLYWYQQALGQGPEFLTYFNYEAQPDKSGLPSDRFSAERPEGSISTLTIQRTEQRDSAMYRCASSPGVAGTYEQYFGPGTRLTVT.

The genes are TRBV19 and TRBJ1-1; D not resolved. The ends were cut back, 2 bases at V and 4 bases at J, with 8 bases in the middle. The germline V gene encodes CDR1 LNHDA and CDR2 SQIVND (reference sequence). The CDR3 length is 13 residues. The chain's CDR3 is CASSIFSGTEAFF. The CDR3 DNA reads TGTGCCAGTAGTATATTCAGTGGCACTGAAGCTTTCTTT.

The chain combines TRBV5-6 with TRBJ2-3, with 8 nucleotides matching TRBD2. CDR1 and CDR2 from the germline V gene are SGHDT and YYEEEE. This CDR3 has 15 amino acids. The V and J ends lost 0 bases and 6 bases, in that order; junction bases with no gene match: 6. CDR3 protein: CASSLERGMWDTQYF. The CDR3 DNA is TGTGCCAGCAGCTTGGAGCGGGGGATGTGGGATACGCAGTATTTT.

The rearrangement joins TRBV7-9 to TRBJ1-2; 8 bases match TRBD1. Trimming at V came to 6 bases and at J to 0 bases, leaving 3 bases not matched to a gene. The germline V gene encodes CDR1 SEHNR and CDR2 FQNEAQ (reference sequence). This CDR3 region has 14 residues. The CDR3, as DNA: TGTGCCAGCAGTTCGGGACAGGCTAACTATGGCTACACCTTC. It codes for CASSSGQANYGYTF.

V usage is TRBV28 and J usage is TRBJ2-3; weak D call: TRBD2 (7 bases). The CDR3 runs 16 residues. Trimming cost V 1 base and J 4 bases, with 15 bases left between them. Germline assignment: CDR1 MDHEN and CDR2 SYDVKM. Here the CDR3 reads CASSLYGGARSDTQYF. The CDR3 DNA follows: TGTGCCAGCAGTTTATATGGGGGGGCTCGATCAGATACGCAGTATTTT.

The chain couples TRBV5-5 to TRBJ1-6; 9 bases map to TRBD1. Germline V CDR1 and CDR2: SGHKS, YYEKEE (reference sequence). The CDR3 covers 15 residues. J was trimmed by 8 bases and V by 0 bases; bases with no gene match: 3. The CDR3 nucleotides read TGTGCCAGCAGCTTGGAACAGGGGGCCCATTCACCCCTCCACTTT. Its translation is CASSLEQGAHSPLHF. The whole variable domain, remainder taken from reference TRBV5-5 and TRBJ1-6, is DAGVTQSPTHLIKTRGQQVTLRCSPISGHKSVSWYQQVLGQGPQFIFQYYEKEERGRGNFPDRFSARQFPNYSSELNVNALLLGDSALYLCASSLEQGAHSPLHFGNGTRLTVT.

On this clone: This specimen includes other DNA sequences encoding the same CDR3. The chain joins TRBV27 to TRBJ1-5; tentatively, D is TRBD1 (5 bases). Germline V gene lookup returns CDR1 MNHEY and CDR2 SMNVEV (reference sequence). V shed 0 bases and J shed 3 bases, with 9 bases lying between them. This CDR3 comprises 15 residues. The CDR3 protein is CASSLSGGSNQPQHF. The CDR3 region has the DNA TGTGCCAGCAGTTTATCCGGGGGATCCAATCAGCCCCAGCATTTT.

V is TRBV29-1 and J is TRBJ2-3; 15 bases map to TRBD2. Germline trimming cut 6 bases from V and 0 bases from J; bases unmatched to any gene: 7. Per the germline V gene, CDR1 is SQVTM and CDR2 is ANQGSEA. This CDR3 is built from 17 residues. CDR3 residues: CSVYGTSGGPSTDTQYF. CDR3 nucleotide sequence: TGCAGCGTCTACGGGACTAGCGGGGGGCCCAGCACAGATACGCAGTATTTT.

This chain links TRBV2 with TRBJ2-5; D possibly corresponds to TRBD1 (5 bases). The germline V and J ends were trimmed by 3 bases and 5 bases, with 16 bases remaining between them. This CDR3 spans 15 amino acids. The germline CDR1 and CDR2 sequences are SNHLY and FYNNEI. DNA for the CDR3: TGTGCCAGCAGTGAGGGCAGGGTTGTCTGGGAGACCCAGTACTTC. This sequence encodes CASSEGRVVWETQYF.

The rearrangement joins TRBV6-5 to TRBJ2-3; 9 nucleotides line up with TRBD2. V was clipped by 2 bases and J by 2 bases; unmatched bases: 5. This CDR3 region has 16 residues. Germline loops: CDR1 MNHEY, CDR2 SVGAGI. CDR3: CASSYVLAGSTDTQYF. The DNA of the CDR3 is TGTGCCAGCAGTTACGTGCTAGCGGGGTCCACAGATACGCAGTATTTT.

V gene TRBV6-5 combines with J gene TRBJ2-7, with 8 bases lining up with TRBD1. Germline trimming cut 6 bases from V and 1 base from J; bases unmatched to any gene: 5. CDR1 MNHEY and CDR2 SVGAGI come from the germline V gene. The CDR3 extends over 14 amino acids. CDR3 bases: TGTGCCAGCAGATCCGGGACAGGATCCTACGAGCAGTACTTC. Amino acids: CASRSGTGSYEQYF.

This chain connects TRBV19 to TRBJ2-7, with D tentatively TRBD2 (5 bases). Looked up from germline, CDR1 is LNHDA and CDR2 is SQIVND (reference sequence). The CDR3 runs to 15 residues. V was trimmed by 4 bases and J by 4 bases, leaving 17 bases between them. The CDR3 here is CASSRAANGVYEQYF. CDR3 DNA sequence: TGTGCCAGTAGTAGAGCGGCGAACGGGGTTTACGAGCAGTACTTC. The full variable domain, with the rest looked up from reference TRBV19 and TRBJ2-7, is DGGITQSPKYLFRKEGQNVTLSCEQNLNHDAMYWYRQDPGQGLRLIYYSQIVNDFQKGDIAEGYSVSREKKESFPLTVTSAQKNPTAFYLCASSRAANGVYEQYFGPGTRLTVT.